The rows below give T cell receptor beta chains drawn from one sample of a study of blood T cell repertoires in COVID-19. Assay used: immunoSEQ multiplex PCR; TCRdb lists only in-frame clones, some missing. The repertoire holds 150,000 to 200,000 clones, with around 84% as singletons. The sequencing sample was made of peripheral blood. Receptors were obtained from a man aged 25 to 40 with active or convalescent COVID-19. The CDR3 runs from the conserved cysteine through the conserved F or W. A D gene is named only where the DNA matches it firmly. Rows may omit the clone size; those that give it use once, few, many or a size class.

j_call: TRBJ1-3
v_call: TRBV7-9
d_call: -
clone_size: -
cdr3_aa: CASSFQGISGNTIYF
cdr3_nt: TGTGCCAGCAGCTTCCAGGGCATCTCTGGAAACACCATATATTTT

j_call: TRBJ2-7
v_call: TRBV14
d_call: TRBD2
clone_size: few
cdr3_aa: CASSRGTSGSNEQYF
cdr3_nt: TGTGCCAGCAGCCGGGGGACTAGCGGGAGCAACGAGCAGTACTTC

j_call: TRBJ2-3
v_call: TRBV5-4
d_call: -
clone_size: -
cdr3_aa: CASSWRGQDTQYF
cdr3_nt: TGTGCCAGCAGTTGGAGGGGGCAAGATACGCAGTATTTT

j_call: TRBJ2-6
v_call: TRBV11-2
d_call: -
clone_size: -
cdr3_aa: CASSLARGLSSGANVLTF
cdr3_nt: TGTGCCAGCAGCTTAGCCAGGGGTTTGAGCTCTGGGGCCAACGTCCTGACTTTC

j_call: TRBJ1-2
v_call: TRBV30
d_call: -
clone_size: -
cdr3_aa: CAWSKQSGSYGYTF
cdr3_nt: TGTGCCTGGAGTAAGCAGAGCGGTAGCTATGGCTACACCTTC

j_call: TRBJ1-2
v_call: TRBV24-1
d_call: TRBD1
clone_size: -
cdr3_aa: CATSEGGTGAGYTF
cdr3_nt: TGTGCCACCAGTGAAGGGGGGACAGGGGCAGGCTACACCTTC

j_call: TRBJ1-1
v_call: TRBV24-1
d_call: TRBD1
clone_size: -
cdr3_aa: CATSDSRGRRDTEAFF
cdr3_nt: TGCGCCACCAGTGATTCTAGGGGGCGACGGGACACTGAAGCTTTCTTT

j_call: TRBJ1-2
v_call: TRBV29-1
d_call: -
clone_size: many
cdr3_aa: CSAAPDVGVPGYTF
cdr3_nt: TGCAGCGCTGCCCCTGACGTCGGGGTTCCTGGCTACACCTTC

j_call: TRBJ2-5
v_call: TRBV29-1
d_call: -
clone_size: -
cdr3_aa: CSVEESRRTQETQYF
cdr3_nt: TGCAGCGTTGAAGAATCACGGAGGACCCAAGAGACCCAGTACTTC

j_call: TRBJ1-5
v_call: TRBV23-1
d_call: -
clone_size: -
cdr3_aa: CASPSPLMGQCNQPQHF
cdr3_nt: TGCGCCAGTCCGTCCCCTCTCATGGGGCAGTGCAATCAGCCCCAGCATTTT

j_call: TRBJ2-3
v_call: TRBV15
d_call: -
clone_size: many
cdr3_aa: CATSRGTFTDTQYF
cdr3_nt: TGTGCCACCAGCAGAGGGACATTCACAGATACGCAGTATTTT

j_call: TRBJ2-1
v_call: TRBV6-4
d_call: TRBD2
clone_size: -
cdr3_aa: CASSGTGTSNEQFF
cdr3_nt: TGTGCCAGCAGTGGCACCGGGACTAGCAATGAGCAGTTCTTC

j_call: TRBJ2-3
v_call: TRBV3-1/TRBV3-2
d_call: -
clone_size: -
cdr3_aa: CASSPGKGRTDTQYF
cdr3_nt: TGTGCCAGCAGCCCGGGGAAGGGGAGGACAGATACGCAGTATTTT

j_call: TRBJ2-3
v_call: TRBV5-5
d_call: -
clone_size: few
cdr3_aa: CASSWGVDTQYF
cdr3_nt: TGTGCCAGCAGCTGGGGCGTCGATACGCAGTATTTT

j_call: TRBJ1-1
v_call: TRBV7-9
d_call: -
clone_size: -
cdr3_aa: CASSLALLVPEGTEAFF
cdr3_nt: TGTGCCAGCAGCTTAGCTCTTCTGGTCCCGGAGGGCACTGAAGCTTTCTTT

j_call: TRBJ2-3
v_call: TRBV27
d_call: -
clone_size: -
cdr3_aa: CASSLYGRQSLALADTQYF
cdr3_nt: TGTGCCAGCAGTTTATATGGCCGACAGTCCCTTGCACTGGCAGATACGCAGTATTTT

j_call: TRBJ2-7
v_call: TRBV5-6
d_call: TRBD2
clone_size: -
cdr3_aa: CASSFGLAGPYEQYF
cdr3_nt: TGTGCCAGCAGCTTTGGACTAGCGGGCCCCTACGAGCAGTACTTC

j_call: TRBJ1-5
v_call: TRBV6-5
d_call: -
clone_size: -
cdr3_aa: CASSIEQGQPQHF
cdr3_nt: TGTGCCAGCAGTATTGAACAGGGTCAGCCCCAGCATTTT

j_call: TRBJ1-5
v_call: TRBV9
d_call: -
clone_size: once
cdr3_aa: CASSPTGYVNQPQHF
cdr3_nt: TGTGCCAGCAGCCCTACAGGGTATGTCAATCAGCCCCAGCATTTT

j_call: TRBJ1-1
v_call: TRBV27
d_call: -
clone_size: -
cdr3_aa: CASNGGQNTEAFF
cdr3_nt: TGTGCCAGCAACGGCGGCCAGAACACTGAAGCTTTCTTT

j_call: TRBJ2-6
v_call: TRBV18
d_call: TRBD1
clone_size: -
cdr3_aa: CASSTGEPNVLTF
cdr3_nt: TGTGCCAGCTCCACAGGGGAGCCCAACGTCCTGACTTTC

j_call: TRBJ2-7
v_call: TRBV28
d_call: -
clone_size: once
cdr3_aa: CASRGGTPLTYEQYF
cdr3_nt: TGTGCCAGCAGAGGTGGGACTCCTCTTACCTACGAGCAGTACTTC

j_call: TRBJ2-1
v_call: TRBV12-3/TRBV12-4
d_call: -
clone_size: -
cdr3_aa: CASSRGREQFF
cdr3_nt: TGTGCCAGCAGTCGAGGGCGTGAGCAGTTCTTC

j_call: TRBJ1-6
v_call: TRBV6-5
d_call: TRBD1
clone_size: few
cdr3_aa: CAIEPQGADNSPLHF
cdr3_nt: TGTGCCATCGAGCCCCAGGGGGCCGATAATTCACCCCTCCACTTT

j_call: TRBJ2-3
v_call: TRBV5-5
d_call: -
clone_size: -
cdr3_aa: CAGATGSSTDTQYF
cdr3_nt: TGTGCCGGTGCGACGGGTTCTAGCACAGATACGCAGTATTTT

j_call: TRBJ2-2
v_call: TRBV11-2
d_call: TRBD1
clone_size: -
cdr3_aa: CASSRDRVTGELFF
cdr3_nt: TGTGCCAGCAGCCGGGACAGGGTGACCGGGGAGCTGTTTTTT

j_call: TRBJ2-1
v_call: TRBV10-1
d_call: TRBD2
clone_size: -
cdr3_aa: CASSDSGGRNEQFF
cdr3_nt: TGCGCCAGCAGTGACAGCGGGGGAAGGAATGAGCAGTTCTTC

j_call: TRBJ2-2
v_call: TRBV7-2
d_call: TRBD2
clone_size: once
cdr3_aa: CASTRGGLNTGELFF
cdr3_nt: TGTGCCAGCACCCGGGGGGGATTGAACACCGGGGAGCTGTTTTTT

j_call: TRBJ1-6
v_call: TRBV25-1
d_call: -
clone_size: -
cdr3_aa: CASSEGRDNSPLHF
cdr3_nt: TGTGCCAGCAGTGAAGGCAGGGATAATTCACCCCTCCACTTT

j_call: TRBJ1-3
v_call: TRBV25-1
d_call: -
clone_size: -
cdr3_aa: CASSESSGDGGNTIYF
cdr3_nt: TGTGCCAGCAGTGAATCGTCCGGGGATGGTGGAAACACCATATATTTT

j_call: TRBJ1-2
v_call: TRBV28
d_call: -
clone_size: -
cdr3_aa: CASSLTIGTPRGYTF
cdr3_nt: TGTGCCAGCAGTTTAACAATCGGGACACCCCGTGGCTACACCTTC

j_call: TRBJ1-5
v_call: TRBV9
d_call: -
clone_size: -
cdr3_aa: CASSASVENLDRLRSYSNQPQHF
cdr3_nt: TGTGCCAGCAGCGCATCCGTGGAGAACCTCGACAGACTCCGATCTTATAGCAATCAGCCCCAGCATTTT

j_call: TRBJ2-7
v_call: TRBV30
d_call: TRBD2
clone_size: -
cdr3_aa: CAWSVGLTSGRTYEQYF
cdr3_nt: TGTGCCTGGAGTGTAGGGTTAACTAGCGGGAGGACCTACGAGCAGTACTTC

j_call: TRBJ1-1
v_call: TRBV6-2/TRBV6-3
d_call: TRBD1
clone_size: -
cdr3_aa: CASSYSLTGRGEAEAFF
cdr3_nt: TGTGCCAGCAGTTACTCGCTGACAGGGCGCGGGGAGGCTGAAGCTTTCTTT

j_call: TRBJ1-1
v_call: TRBV10-3
d_call: -
clone_size: -
cdr3_aa: CAINGGLNTEAFF
cdr3_nt: TGTGCCATCAACGGGGGACTGAACACTGAAGCTTTCTTT

j_call: TRBJ2-4
v_call: TRBV4-3
d_call: -
clone_size: -
cdr3_aa: CASSLAQGQGKNIQYF
cdr3_nt: TGCGCCAGCAGCCTTGCCCAAGGGCAGGGCAAAAACATTCAGTACTTC

j_call: TRBJ1-4
v_call: TRBV11-2
d_call: TRBD1
clone_size: -
cdr3_aa: CASSLVGQGAPRANEKLFF
cdr3_nt: TGTGCCAGCAGCTTGGTGGGACAGGGGGCGCCCAGAGCTAATGAAAAACTGTTTTTT

j_call: TRBJ2-2
v_call: TRBV5-4
d_call: TRBD1
clone_size: -
cdr3_aa: CASSLWQGDTGELFF
cdr3_nt: TGTGCCAGCAGCTTGTGGCAGGGGGACACCGGGGAGCTGTTTTTT

j_call: TRBJ2-3
v_call: TRBV11-3
d_call: TRBD2
clone_size: -
cdr3_aa: CASSFDSGRAGADTQYF
cdr3_nt: TGTGCCAGCAGCTTTGATAGCGGGAGGGCGGGGGCAGATACGCAGTATTTT

j_call: TRBJ2-7
v_call: TRBV2
d_call: -
clone_size: few
cdr3_aa: CASSIQVREQYF
cdr3_nt: TGTGCCAGCAGCATACAGGTCCGCGAGCAGTACTTC

j_call: TRBJ2-3
v_call: TRBV9
d_call: TRBD2
clone_size: -
cdr3_aa: CASSVGRSGADTQYF
cdr3_nt: TGTGCCAGCAGCGTAGGGCGCAGCGGGGCGGATACGCAGTATTTT

j_call: TRBJ1-5
v_call: TRBV6-5
d_call: -
clone_size: -
cdr3_aa: CASGREVNQPQHF
cdr3_nt: TGTGCCAGCGGTCGGGAGGTCAATCAGCCCCAGCATTTT

j_call: TRBJ2-1
v_call: TRBV6-1
d_call: TRBD1
clone_size: -
cdr3_aa: CASSESWDRAYNEQFF
cdr3_nt: TGTGCCAGCAGTGAGTCGTGGGACAGGGCGTACAATGAGCAGTTCTTC